This T cell receptor (beta chain) was sequenced in a study of cytomegalovirus exposure and HLA in healthy donors. With 60 Vbeta and 13 Jbeta primers, the PCR was carried out. Sequenced by immunoSEQ multiplex PCR; TCRdb stores in-frame clones only, minus some. This table holds 99,000 or so clones, around 80% found once. Notes on the study in general: Most sequenced TCRs were rare (though some public TCRs occurred in many donors). Common viral pathogens seemed, in a later analysis, to connect with several of the most significant clusters. For TCR beta chains, V- and J-gene trimming was later linked to a missense DCLRE1C variant.

About this clone: Its target is not known.

Germline V gene sequence: CDR1 MNHEY, CDR2 SVGAGI. Trimming stripped 4 bases from V and 4 bases from J, with 10 bases between. The CDR3 contains 13 residues. The rearrangement links TRBV6-5 to TRBJ1-2; no clear D gene. This TCR came from a male donor in good health and CMV-seropositive. Sequenced: PBMCs. In DNA, the CDR3 is TGTGCCAGCAGTTTTACGGGATCCTATGGCTACACCTTC. The encoded protein is CASSFTGSYGYTF.